This T cell receptor beta chain was obtained from a study of blood T cell dynamics during melanoma immunotherapy. The assay was immunoSEQ multiplex PCR, and TCRdb's table has in-frame clones only and misses some. Of 6,000 or so clones listed, roughly 90% were seen once; the top ten hold approximately 5%. The time point denotes: week 3, after first cycle of checkpoint inhibitor. Sampling occurred pretreatment (T0) and at week 3 (W3), after cycle one of checkpoint blockade. This CDR3 region has 16 residues. Looked up from germline, CDR1 is SGDLS and CDR2 is YYNGEE. V shed 3 bases and J 0 bases; nucleotides not matched to a gene: 6.

This TCR came from a human donor with melanoma. The V gene is TRBV9, the J gene TRBJ2-3; 8 bases map to TRBD1. Specimen: blood, collected from a patient treated with checkpoint blockade. DNA of the CDR3: TGTGCCAGCAGCGCCCGGACAGGGCAAAGCACAGATACGCAGTATTTT. It specifies CASSARTGQSTDTQYF.